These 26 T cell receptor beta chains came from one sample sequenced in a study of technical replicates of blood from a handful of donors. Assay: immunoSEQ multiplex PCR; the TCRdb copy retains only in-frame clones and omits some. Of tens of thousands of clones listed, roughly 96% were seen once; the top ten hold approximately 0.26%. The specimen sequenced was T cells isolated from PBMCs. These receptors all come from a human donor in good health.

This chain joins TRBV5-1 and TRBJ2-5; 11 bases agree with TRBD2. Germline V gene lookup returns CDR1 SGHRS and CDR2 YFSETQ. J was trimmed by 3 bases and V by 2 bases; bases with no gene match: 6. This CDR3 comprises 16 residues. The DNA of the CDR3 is TGCGCCAGCAGCTTTGGGACTAGCGGAACAAAAGAGACCCAGTACTTC. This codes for CASSFGTSGTKETQYF. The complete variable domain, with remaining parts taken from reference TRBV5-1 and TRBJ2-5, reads KAGVTQTPRYLIKTRGQQVTLSCSPISGHRSVSWYQQTPGQGLQFLFEYFSETQRNKGNFPGRFSGRQFSNSRSEMNVSTLELGDSALYLCASSFGTSGTKETQYFGPGTRLLVL.

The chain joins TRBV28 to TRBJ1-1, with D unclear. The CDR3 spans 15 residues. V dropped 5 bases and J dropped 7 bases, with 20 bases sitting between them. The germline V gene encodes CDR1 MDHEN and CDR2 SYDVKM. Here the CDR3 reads CASSPSGRDRLEAFF. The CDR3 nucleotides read TGTGCCAGCAGTCCCAGTGGTCGGGATCGTCTTGAAGCTTTCTTT. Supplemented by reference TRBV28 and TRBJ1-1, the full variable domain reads DVKVTQSSRYLVKRTGEKVFLECVQDMDHENMFWYRQDPGLGLRLIYFSYDVKMKEKGDIPEGYSVSREKKERFSLILESASTNQTSMYLCASSPSGRDRLEAFFGQGTRLTVV.

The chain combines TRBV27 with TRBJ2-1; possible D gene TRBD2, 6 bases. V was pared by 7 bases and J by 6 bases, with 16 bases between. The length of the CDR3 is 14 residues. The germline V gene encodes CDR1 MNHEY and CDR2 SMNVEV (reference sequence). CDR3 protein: CASNKFGGTNEQFF. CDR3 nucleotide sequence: TGTGCCAGCAATAAATTTGGGGGGACCAATGAGCAGTTCTTC.

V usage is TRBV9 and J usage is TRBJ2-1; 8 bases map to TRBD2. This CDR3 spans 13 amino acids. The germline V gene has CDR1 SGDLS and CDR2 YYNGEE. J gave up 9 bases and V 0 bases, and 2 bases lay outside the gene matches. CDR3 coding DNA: TGTGCCAGCAGCGTAGCACTAGCGGTTGAGCAGTTCTTC. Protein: CASSVALAVEQFF.

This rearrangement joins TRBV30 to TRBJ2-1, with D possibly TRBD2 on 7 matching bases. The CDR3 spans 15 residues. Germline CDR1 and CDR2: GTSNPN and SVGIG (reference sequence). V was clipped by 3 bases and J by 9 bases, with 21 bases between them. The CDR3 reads CAWRAEGGVVGEQFF. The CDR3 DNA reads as TGTGCCTGGAGGGCCGAAGGGGGGGTGGTTGGTGAGCAGTTCTTC.

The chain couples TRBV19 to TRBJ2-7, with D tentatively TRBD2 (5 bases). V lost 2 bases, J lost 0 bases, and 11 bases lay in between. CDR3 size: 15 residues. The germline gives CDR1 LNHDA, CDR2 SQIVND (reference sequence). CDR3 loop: CASSIWSGSSYEQYF. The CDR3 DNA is TGTGCCAGTAGTATATGGAGCGGCAGCTCCTACGAGCAGTACTTC.

The CDR3 DNA is TGTGCCAGCAGTGGGACTAGCGGGAGTTCCTACGAGCAGTACTTC. Translation: CASSGTSGSSYEQYF. The rearrangement joins TRBV28 to TRBJ2-7, with 14 bases that match TRBD2. V trimming: 5 bases; J trimming: 1 base; junction bases outside the gene matches: 1. The CDR3 is 15 residues long. The germline CDR1 and CDR2 sequences are MDHEN and SYDVKM.

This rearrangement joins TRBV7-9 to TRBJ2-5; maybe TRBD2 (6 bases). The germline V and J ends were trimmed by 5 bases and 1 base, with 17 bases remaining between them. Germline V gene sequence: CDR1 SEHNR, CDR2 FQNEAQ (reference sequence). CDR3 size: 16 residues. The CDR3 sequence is CASSTIWRAPQETQYF. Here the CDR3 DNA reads TGTGCCAGCAGCACAATTTGGAGGGCACCCCAAGAGACCCAGTACTTC.

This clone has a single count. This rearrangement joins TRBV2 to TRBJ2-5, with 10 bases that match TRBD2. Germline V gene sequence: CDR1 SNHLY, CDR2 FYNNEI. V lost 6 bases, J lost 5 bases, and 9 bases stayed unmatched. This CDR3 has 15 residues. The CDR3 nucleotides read TGTGCCAGCAGACTAGCGGGGATGAGGGTGGAGACCCAGTACTTC. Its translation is CASRLAGMRVETQYF. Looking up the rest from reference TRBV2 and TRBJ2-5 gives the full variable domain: EPEVTQTPSHQVTQMGQEVILRCVPISNHLYFYWYRQILGQKVEFLVSFYNNEISEKSEIFDDQFSVERPDGSNFTLKIRSTKLEDSAMYFCASRLAGMRVETQYFGPGTRLLVL.

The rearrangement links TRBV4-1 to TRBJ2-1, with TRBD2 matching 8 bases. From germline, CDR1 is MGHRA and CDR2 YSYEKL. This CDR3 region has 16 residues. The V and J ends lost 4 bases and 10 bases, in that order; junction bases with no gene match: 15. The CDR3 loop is CASSRSRAGGPMEQFF. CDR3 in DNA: TGCGCCAGCAGCCGCTCGAGGGCGGGGGGACCCATGGAGCAGTTCTTC.

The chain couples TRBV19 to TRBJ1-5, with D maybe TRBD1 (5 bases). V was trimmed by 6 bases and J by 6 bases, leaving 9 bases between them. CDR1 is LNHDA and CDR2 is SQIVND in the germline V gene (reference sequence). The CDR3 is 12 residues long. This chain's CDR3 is CASRQGAQPQHF. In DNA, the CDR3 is TGTGCCAGTAGGCAGGGTGCTCAGCCCCAGCATTTT.

CDR3 bases: TGTGCCAGCAGCACCCAACCGGGACAGGGGACCGGGGCCAACGTCCTGACTTTC. This encodes CASSTQPGQGTGANVLTF. The gene calls are TRBV7-9 and TRBJ2-6, with 10 bases that match TRBD1. Germline CDR1 and CDR2: SEHNR and FQNEAQ (reference sequence). V lost 5 bases to trimming and J lost 4 bases; unmatched junction nucleotides: 11. This CDR3 is 18 amino acids long.

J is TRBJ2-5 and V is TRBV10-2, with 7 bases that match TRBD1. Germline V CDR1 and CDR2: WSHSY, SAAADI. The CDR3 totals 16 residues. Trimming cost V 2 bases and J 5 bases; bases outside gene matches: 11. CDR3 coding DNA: TGCGCCAGCAGTGAGAAGAAAGGGACAGCCGGGGAGACCCAGTACTTC. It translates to CASSEKKGTAGETQYF.

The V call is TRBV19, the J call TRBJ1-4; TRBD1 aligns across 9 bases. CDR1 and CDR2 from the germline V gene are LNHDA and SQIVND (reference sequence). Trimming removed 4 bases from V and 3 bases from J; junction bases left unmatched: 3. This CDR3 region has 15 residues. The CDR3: CASSTNRGPNEKLFF. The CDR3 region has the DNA TGTGCCAGTAGTACCAACAGGGGGCCTAATGAAAAACTGTTTTTT.

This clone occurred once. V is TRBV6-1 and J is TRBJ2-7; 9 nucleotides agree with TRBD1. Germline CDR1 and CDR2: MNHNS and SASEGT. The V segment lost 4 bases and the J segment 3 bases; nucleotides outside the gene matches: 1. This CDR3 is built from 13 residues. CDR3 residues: CASSGTGVYEQYF. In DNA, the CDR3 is TGTGCCAGCAGTGGGACAGGGGTCTACGAGCAGTACTTC.

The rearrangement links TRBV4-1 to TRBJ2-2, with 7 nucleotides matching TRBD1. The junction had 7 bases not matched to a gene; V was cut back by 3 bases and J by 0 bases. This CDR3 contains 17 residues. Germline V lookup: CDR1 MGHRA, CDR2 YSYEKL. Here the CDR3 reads CASSHFFDRANTGELFF. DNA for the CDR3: TGCGCCAGCAGCCACTTTTTCGACAGGGCGAACACCGGGGAGCTGTTTTTT.

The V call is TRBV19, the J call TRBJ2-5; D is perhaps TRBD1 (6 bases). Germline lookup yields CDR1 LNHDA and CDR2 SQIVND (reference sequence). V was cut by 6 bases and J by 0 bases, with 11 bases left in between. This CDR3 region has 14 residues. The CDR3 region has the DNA TGTGCCAGTAGCCCATGGGACAACCAAGAGACCCAGTACTTC. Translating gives CASSPWDNQETQYF. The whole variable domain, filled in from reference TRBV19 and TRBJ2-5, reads DGGITQSPKYLFRKEGQNVTLSCEQNLNHDAMYWYRQDPGQGLRLIYYSQIVNDFQKGDIAEGYSVSREKKESFPLTVTSAQKNPTAFYLCASSPWDNQETQYFGPGTRLLVL.

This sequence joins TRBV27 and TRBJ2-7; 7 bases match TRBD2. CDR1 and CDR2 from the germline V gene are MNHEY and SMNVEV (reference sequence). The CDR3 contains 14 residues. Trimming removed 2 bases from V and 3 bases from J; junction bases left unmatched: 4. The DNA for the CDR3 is TGTGCCAGCAGTTTAACCTCTAGCGGCTACGAGCAGTACTTC. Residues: CASSLTSSGYEQYF.

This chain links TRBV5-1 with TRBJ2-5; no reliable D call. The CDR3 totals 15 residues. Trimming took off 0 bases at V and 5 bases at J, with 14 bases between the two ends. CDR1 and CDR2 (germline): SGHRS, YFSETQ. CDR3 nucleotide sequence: TGCGCCAGCAGCTTGGGCGGAAGCCTGAGGGAGACCCAGTACTTC. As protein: CASSLGGSLRETQYF.

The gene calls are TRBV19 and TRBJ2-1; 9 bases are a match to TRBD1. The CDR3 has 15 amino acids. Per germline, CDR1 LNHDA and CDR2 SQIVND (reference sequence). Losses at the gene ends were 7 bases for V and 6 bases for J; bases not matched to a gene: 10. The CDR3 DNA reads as TGTGCCAGTACTATGACAGGGGGACTGAGCAATGAGCAGTTCTTC. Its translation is CASTMTGGLSNEQFF.

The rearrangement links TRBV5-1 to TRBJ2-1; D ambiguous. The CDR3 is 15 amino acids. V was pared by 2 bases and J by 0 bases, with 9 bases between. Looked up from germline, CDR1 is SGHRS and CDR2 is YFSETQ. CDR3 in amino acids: CASSLSPSSYNEQFF. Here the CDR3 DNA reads TGCGCCAGCAGCTTAAGTCCGAGCTCCTACAATGAGCAGTTCTTC.

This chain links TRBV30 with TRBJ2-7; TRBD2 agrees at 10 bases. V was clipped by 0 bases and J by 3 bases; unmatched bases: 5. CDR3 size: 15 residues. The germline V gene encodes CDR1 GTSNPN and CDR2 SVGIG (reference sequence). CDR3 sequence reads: CAWSVQAGGHYEQYF. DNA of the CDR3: TGTGCCTGGAGTGTGCAAGCGGGGGGGCACTACGAGCAGTACTTC.

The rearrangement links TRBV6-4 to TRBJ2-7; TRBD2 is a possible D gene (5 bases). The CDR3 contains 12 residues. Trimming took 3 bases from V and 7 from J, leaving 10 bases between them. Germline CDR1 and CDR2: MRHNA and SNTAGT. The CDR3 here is CASSDAGLEQYF. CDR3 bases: TGTGCCAGCAGTGATGCGGGTCTTGAGCAGTACTTC.

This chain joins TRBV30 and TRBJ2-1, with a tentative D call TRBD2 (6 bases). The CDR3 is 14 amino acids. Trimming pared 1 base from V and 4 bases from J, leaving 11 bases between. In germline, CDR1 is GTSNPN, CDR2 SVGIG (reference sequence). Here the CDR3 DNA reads TGTGCCTGGAGTGAAGCGGGCTCTTACAATGAGCAGTTCTTC. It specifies CAWSEAGSYNEQFF.

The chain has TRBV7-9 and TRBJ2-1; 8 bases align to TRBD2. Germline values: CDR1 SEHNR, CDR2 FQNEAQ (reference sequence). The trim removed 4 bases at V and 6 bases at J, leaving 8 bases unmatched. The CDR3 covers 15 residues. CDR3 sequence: CASSSPGLGANEQFF. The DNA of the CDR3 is TGTGCCAGCAGCTCTCCGGGACTAGGGGCCAATGAGCAGTTCTTC.

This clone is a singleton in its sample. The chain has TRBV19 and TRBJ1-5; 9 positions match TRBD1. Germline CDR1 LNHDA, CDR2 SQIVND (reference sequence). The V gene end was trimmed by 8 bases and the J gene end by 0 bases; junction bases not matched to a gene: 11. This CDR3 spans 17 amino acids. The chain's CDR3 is CASPRTGDFYSNQPQHF. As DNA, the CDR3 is TGTGCCAGTCCTAGGACAGGGGACTTTTATAGCAATCAGCCCCAGCATTTT.